The rows below give T cell receptor beta chains drawn from one sample of a study of cytomegalovirus exposure and HLA in healthy donors. TCRdb's copy holds only in-frame clones and misses some; the assay was immunoSEQ multiplex PCR. The sample holds fewer than 200,000 clones, about 83% seen once. Sequencing was carried out using PBMCs. The source is a man aged 40-49 years in good health and CMV-seropositive. CDR3s include the opening cysteine and the closing phenylalanine or tryptophan. D genes are given only for firm matches. Clone size is stated in some rows and not others, as once, few, many or a class when expanded.

D: -; J: TRBJ1-1; size: -; V: TRBV6-5; DNA: TGTGCCAGCAGTAAGTTTTGGGGCAACACTGAAGCTTTCTTT; CDR3: CASSKFWGNTEAFF
D: TRBD1; J: TRBJ1-2; size: -; V: TRBV27; DNA: TGTGCCAGCAGTCCCTGGACAGGGGCAACGAACTATGGCTACACCTTC; CDR3: CASSPWTGATNYGYTF
D: TRBD1; J: TRBJ1-4; size: -; V: TRBV6-1; DNA: TGTGCCAGCAGTGATAATAACAGGGGGCGTGTGAATGAAAAACTGTTTTTT; CDR3: CASSDNNRGRVNEKLFF
D: -; J: TRBJ2-2; size: -; V: TRBV5-1; DNA: TGCGCCAGCAGCTCCTTAAGCGGAAACACCGGGGAGCTGTTTTTT; CDR3: CASSSLSGNTGELFF
D: TRBD1; J: TRBJ2-2; size: -; V: TRBV27; DNA: TGTGCCAGCAGTTTAGCTCTAACAGGGGTCCCCGGGGAGCTGTTTTTT; CDR3: CASSLALTGVPGELFF
D: -; J: TRBJ1-3; size: -; V: TRBV19; DNA: TGTGCCAGTAGTATTCGTCGGGGTGTGGAAAACACCATATATTTT; CDR3: CASSIRRGVENTIYF
D: -; J: TRBJ1-5; size: -; V: TRBV19; DNA: TGTGCCAGTAGTCGCAACGAAGGGGGTGGCGGTCAGCCCCAGCATTTT; CDR3: CASSRNEGGGGQPQHF
D: -; J: TRBJ2-7; size: -; V: TRBV9; DNA: TGTGCCAGCAGCGTTGGTGGGGGGGGACAGGATCTTACGGGGCAGTACTTC; CDR3: CASSVGGGGQDLTGQYF
D: -; J: TRBJ1-1; size: -; V: TRBV5-1; DNA: TGCGCCAGCAGCTTGGTACTACAGGGTCGGGAAGCTTTCTTT; CDR3: CASSLVLQGREAFF
D: TRBD1; J: TRBJ2-7; size: -; V: TRBV9; DNA: TGTGCCAGCAGCGTAGGGGACAGGGGTCACTACGAGCAGTACTTC; CDR3: CASSVGDRGHYEQYF
D: -; J: TRBJ1-1; size: once; V: TRBV10-3; DNA: TGTGCCACAGGGCAGACAGAATCGGCTGAAGCTTTCTTT; CDR3: CATGQTESAEAFF
D: -; J: TRBJ1-3; size: -; V: TRBV15; DNA: TGTGCCACCAGCAGAGATTTATTAGCGGCCTCTTACTCTGGAAACACCATATATTTT; CDR3: CATSRDLLAASYSGNTIYF
D: -; J: TRBJ2-3; size: -; V: TRBV4-3; DNA: TGCGCCAGCAGCCAAGACCTGGCAGGGTCTAGCACAGATACGCAGTATTTT; CDR3: CASSQDLAGSSTDTQYF
D: TRBD1; J: TRBJ2-1; size: once; V: TRBV28; DNA: TGTGCCAGCAGGTCGGGACAGGGGGCTCTGTTGGAATACAATGAGCAGTTCTTC; CDR3: CASRSGQGALLEYNEQFF
D: TRBD2; J: TRBJ2-7; size: -; V: TRBV2; DNA: TGTGCCAGCAGTGAGCTAGGGACTAGCGGGAGAAGGTCCTACGAGCAGTACTTC; CDR3: CASSELGTSGRRSYEQYF
D: -; J: TRBJ1-1; size: -; V: TRBV7-5; DNA: TGTGTCAGAAGCCTTCCTCCACAGCCCAACGAAGCTTTCTTT; CDR3: CVRSLPPQPNEAFF
D: TRBD2; J: TRBJ2-7; size: -; V: TRBV25-1; DNA: TGTGCCAGCAGTGAATGGGTTAGCGGGGGAACCTACGAGCAGTACTTC; CDR3: CASSEWVSGGTYEQYF
D: TRBD2; J: TRBJ2-1; size: -; V: TRBV5-1; DNA: TGCGCCAGCAGGACCGGGGGGGACAATGAGCAGTTCTTC; CDR3: CASRTGGDNEQFF
D: -; J: TRBJ2-7; size: once; V: TRBV1; DNA: TGCACCAGCAGCCAAACCGAGGGCTACTACGAGCAGTACTTC; CDR3: CTSSQTEGYYEQYF
D: -; J: TRBJ2-1; size: few; V: TRBV27; DNA: TGTGCCAGCAGTTTATCAGTCCAGGGGACGGGTGAGCAGTTCTTC; CDR3: CASSLSVQGTGEQFF
D: TRBD2; J: TRBJ2-1; size: -; V: TRBV19; DNA: TGTGCCAGTAGTATCGGCGGGAGGTCGCAGTTCTTC; CDR3: CASSIGGRSQFF
D: TRBD1; J: TRBJ2-5; size: -; V: TRBV4-2; DNA: TGTGCCAGCAGCCATGGGGTCAACCGGGACAGGGATTCAGAGACCCAGTACTTC; CDR3: CASSHGVNRDRDSETQYF
D: TRBD1; J: TRBJ1-2; size: -; V: TRBV27; DNA: TGTGCAGTCGGGACAGGGAACAGTTATACTAACTATGGCTACACCTTC; CDR3: CAVGTGNSYTNYGYTF
D: TRBD1; J: TRBJ2-3; size: -; V: TRBV18; DNA: TGTGCCAGCTCAAGCGGACAGGGGACAGATACGCAGTATTTT; CDR3: CASSSGQGTDTQYF
D: TRBD1; J: TRBJ1-1; size: once; V: TRBV5-1; DNA: TGCGCCAGCAGCCGAACCGGGACAGGAAGGCGCACTGAAGCTTTCTTT; CDR3: CASSRTGTGRRTEAFF
D: TRBD2; J: TRBJ2-5; size: -; V: TRBV5-4; DNA: TGTGCCAGCAGACCCGGCGGGAGGCGGGAGACCCAGTACTTC; CDR3: CASRPGGRRETQYF
D: TRBD1; J: TRBJ1-2; size: few; V: TRBV27; DNA: TGTGCCAGCAACCCGACAGGGGGTAGCTATGGCTACACCTTC; CDR3: CASNPTGGSYGYTF
D: -; J: TRBJ1-1; size: -; V: TRBV18; DNA: TGTGCCAGCTCTGCCGAACGATCTACTACTGAAGCTTTCTTT; CDR3: CASSAERSTTEAFF
D: -; J: TRBJ1-2; size: -; V: TRBV30; DNA: TGTGCCTGGAGTAGGAAGGGGCAAGGCTATGGCTACACCTTC; CDR3: CAWSRKGQGYGYTF
D: -; J: TRBJ1-1; size: -; V: TRBV9; DNA: TGTGCCAGCACCCCCGCGGATGGGGCTACAGGTGAAGCTTTCTTT; CDR3: CASTPADGATGEAFF
D: TRBD1; J: TRBJ1-2; size: -; V: TRBV6-5; DNA: TGTGCCAGCAGTTACAAGGGACAGGGAGGTGGCTACACCTTC; CDR3: CASSYKGQGGGYTF
D: -; J: TRBJ2-7; size: -; V: TRBV28; DNA: TGTGCCAGCACCGTCCCCGGGGGGCCCCAAGAGGAGCAGTACTTC; CDR3: CASTVPGGPQEEQYF
D: TRBD2; J: TRBJ2-1; size: -; V: TRBV6-1; DNA: TGTGCCAGCAGTGCTAGCGGGAGGGTTGGTGAGCAGTTCTTC; CDR3: CASSASGRVGEQFF
D: -; J: TRBJ1-3; size: -; V: TRBV28; DNA: TGTGCCAGTTCTGGTAGCACCATATATTTT; CDR3: CASSGSTIYF
D: -; J: TRBJ2-7; size: -; V: TRBV2; DNA: TGTGCCAGCAGTCTTAGAGTCTACGAGCAGTACTTC; CDR3: CASSLRVYEQYF
D: -; J: TRBJ1-6; size: once; V: TRBV5-4; DNA: TGTGCCAGCAGCAAAAACAGGGATTGGAATTCACCCCTCCACTTT; CDR3: CASSKNRDWNSPLHF